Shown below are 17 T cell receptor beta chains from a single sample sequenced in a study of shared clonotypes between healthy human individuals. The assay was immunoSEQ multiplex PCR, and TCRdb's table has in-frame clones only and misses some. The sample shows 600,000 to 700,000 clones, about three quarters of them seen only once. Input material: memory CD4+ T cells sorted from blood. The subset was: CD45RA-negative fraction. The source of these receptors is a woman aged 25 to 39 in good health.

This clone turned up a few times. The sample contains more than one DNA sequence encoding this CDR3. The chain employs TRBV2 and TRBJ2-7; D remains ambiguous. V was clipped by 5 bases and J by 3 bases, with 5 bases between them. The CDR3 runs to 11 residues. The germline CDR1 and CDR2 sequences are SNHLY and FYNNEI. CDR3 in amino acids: CASSLIYEQYF. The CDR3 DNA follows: TGTGCCAGCAGTCTGATCTACGAGCAGTACTTC. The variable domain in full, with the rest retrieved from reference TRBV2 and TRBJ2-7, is EPEVTQTPSHQVTQMGQEVILRCVPISNHLYFYWYRQILGQKVEFLVSFYNNEISEKSEIFDDQFSVERPDGSNFTLKIRSTKLEDSAMYFCASSLIYEQYFGPGTRLTVT.

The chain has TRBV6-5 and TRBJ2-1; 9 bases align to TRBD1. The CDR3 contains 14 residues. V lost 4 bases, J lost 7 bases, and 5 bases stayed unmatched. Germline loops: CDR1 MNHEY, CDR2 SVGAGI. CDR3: CASSLGTGPNEQFF. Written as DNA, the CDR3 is TGTGCCAGCAGTTTAGGGACAGGGCCGAATGAGCAGTTCTTC.

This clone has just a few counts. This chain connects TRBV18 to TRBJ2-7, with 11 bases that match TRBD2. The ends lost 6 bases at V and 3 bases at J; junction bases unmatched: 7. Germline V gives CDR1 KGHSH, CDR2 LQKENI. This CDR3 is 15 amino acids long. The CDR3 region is CASSPGTSGIYEQYF. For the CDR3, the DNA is TGTGCCAGCTCCCCCGGGACTAGCGGCATCTACGAGCAGTACTTC.

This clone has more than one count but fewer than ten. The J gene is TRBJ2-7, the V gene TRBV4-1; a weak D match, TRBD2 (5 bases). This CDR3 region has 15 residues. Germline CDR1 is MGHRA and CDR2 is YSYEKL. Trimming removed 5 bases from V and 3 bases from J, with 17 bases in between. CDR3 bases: TGCGCCAGCAGCAAAGGACTCCAGCAGCACTACGAGCAGTACTTC. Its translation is CASSKGLQQHYEQYF.

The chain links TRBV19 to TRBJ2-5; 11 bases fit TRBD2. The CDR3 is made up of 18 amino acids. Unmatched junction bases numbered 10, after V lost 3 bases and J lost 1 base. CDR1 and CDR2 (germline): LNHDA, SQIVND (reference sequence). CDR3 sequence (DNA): TGTGCCAGTAGTATTAGCAGTAGAGGGACTAGCGGCCAAGAGACCCAGTACTTC. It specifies CASSISSRGTSGQETQYF.

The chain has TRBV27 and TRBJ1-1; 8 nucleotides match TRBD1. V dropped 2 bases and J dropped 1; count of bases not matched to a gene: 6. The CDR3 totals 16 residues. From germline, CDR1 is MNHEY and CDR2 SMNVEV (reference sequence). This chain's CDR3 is CASSLIGQGSNTEAFF. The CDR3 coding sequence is TGTGCCAGCAGTTTAATCGGACAGGGCTCGAACACTGAAGCTTTCTTT.

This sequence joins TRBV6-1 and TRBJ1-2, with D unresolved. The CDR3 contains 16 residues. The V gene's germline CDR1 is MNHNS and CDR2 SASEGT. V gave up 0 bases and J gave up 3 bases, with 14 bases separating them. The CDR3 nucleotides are TGTGCCAGCAGTGAAGCGCTTCAAAGGGCTGACTATGGCTACACCTTC. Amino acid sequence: CASSEALQRADYGYTF.

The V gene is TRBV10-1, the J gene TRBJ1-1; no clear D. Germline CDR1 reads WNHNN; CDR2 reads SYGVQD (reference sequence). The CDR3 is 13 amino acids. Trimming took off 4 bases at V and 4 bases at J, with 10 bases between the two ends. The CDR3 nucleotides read TGCGCCAGCAGTGCTCGCTCCGCCACTGAAGCTTTCTTT. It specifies CASSARSATEAFF.

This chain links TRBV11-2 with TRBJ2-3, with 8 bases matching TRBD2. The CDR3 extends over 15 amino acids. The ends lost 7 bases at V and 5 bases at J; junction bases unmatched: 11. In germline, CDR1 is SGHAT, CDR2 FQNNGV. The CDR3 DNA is TGTGCCAGCACCGTTAACGCGGGAGGAGGAGATACGCAGTATTTT. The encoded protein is CASTVNAGGGDTQYF.

The CDR3 reads CASSQDRLEAFF. The CDR3, as DNA: TGTGCCAGCAGTCAGGACAGACTTGAAGCTTTCTTT. V is TRBV6-5 and J is TRBJ1-1; weak D call: TRBD1 (6 bases). Trimming took 5 bases from V and 7 from J, leaving 11 bases between them. The CDR3 length is 12 residues. Germline-derived CDR1 and CDR2 are MNHEY and SVGAGI.

The CDR3 DNA sequence: TGCGCCAGCAGCCAAGATCAGGGGCTGAGAAAAGCCTACGAGCAGTACTTC. Amino acid sequence: CASSQDQGLRKAYEQYF. The chain carries TRBV4-1 and TRBJ2-5, with D maybe TRBD1 (6 bases). The J call may be in error: the DNA end matches TRBJ2-7 better. CDR1 is MGHRA, CDR2 YSYEKL, per germline. The CDR3 runs to 17 residues.

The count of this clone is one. CDR3 sequence: CASKGGGQSGQPQHF. In nucleotides, the CDR3 is TGTGCCAGCAAGGGAGGAGGCCAGAGCGGTCAGCCCCAGCATTTT. V is TRBV28 and J is TRBJ1-5; no reliable D call. The length of the CDR3 is 15 residues. V dropped 7 bases and J dropped 6 bases, with 19 bases sitting between them. Germline lookup yields CDR1 MDHEN and CDR2 SYDVKM.

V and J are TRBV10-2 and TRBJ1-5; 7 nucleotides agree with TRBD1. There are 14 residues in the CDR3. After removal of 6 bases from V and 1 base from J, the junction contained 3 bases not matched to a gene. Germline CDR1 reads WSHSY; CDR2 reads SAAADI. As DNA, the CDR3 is TGCGCCAGCAGCCTGGGACAGAGCAATCAGCCCCAGCATTTT. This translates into CASSLGQSNQPQHF.

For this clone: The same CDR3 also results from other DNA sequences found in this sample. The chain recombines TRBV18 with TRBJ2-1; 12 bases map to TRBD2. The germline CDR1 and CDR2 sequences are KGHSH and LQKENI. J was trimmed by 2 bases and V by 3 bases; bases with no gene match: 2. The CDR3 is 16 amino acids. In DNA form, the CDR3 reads TGTGCCAGCTCACCCAGGACTAGCGGGACCTACAATGAGCAGTTCTTC. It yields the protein CASSPRTSGTYNEQFF.

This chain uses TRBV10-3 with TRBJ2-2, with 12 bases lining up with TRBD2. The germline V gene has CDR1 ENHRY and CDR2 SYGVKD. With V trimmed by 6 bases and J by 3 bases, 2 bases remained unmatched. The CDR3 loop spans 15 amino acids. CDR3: CAIRGTSGYTGELFF. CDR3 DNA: TGTGCCATCAGGGGGACTAGCGGGTACACCGGGGAGCTGTTTTTT.

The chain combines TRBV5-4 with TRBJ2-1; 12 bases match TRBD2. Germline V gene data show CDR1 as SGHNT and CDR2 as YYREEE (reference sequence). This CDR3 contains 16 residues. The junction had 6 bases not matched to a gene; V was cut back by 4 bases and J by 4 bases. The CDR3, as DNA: TGTGCCAGCAGCCCCACCGGACTAGCGGGATACAATGAGCAGTTCTTC. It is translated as CASSPTGLAGYNEQFF.

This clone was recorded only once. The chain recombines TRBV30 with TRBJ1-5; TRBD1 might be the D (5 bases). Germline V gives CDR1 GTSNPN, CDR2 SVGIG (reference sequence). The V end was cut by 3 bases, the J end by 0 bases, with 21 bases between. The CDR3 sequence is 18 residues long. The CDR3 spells CAWSLSGTLLYSNQPQHF. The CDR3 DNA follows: TGTGCCTGGAGCCTATCCGGGACCTTGCTCTATAGCAATCAGCCCCAGCATTTT.